The entry below describes one T cell receptor beta chain. The antigen is undetermined. The sample comes from a study of cytotoxic CD8 clonotypes in ibrutinib-treated CLL. Looking at the study overall: Responses: approximately 25 partial, 2 complete; after median approximately six years, approximately 15 stayed remitted, some 12 progressed.

Study results and caveats: Contraction or stability on treatment characterized the public clonotypes, which were uncommon.

Target depth was 1 in 200,000 to 1 in 1 million T cells, about 10x per clonotype. Here immunoSEQ multiplex PCR was the method, and the copy in TCRdb shows in-frame clones only, minus some. Here the sample spans some 160,000 clones, approximately 77% being singletons. Cryopreserved PBMCs provided about 2 micrograms of genomic DNA for the TCR beta libraries. CDR3 length: 16 residues. Germline assignment: CDR1 SGHNT and CDR2 YYREEE (reference sequence). Trimming left V 3 bases short and J 7 bases short, with 22 bases between. The rearrangement links TRBV5-4 to TRBJ1-2; D is unclear. The source of this sequence is a human donor with chronic lymphocytic leukemia. Sequences were derived from PBMCs, sampled after 12 months of ibrutinib treatment. CDR3 region: CASSSPNDQRGSGYTF. CDR3 nucleotide sequence: TGTGCCAGCAGCTCCCCTAACGACCAGCGAGGAAGTGGCTACACCTTC. Full variable domain (outside the CDR3, taken from reference TRBV5-4 and TRBJ1-2): ETGVTQSPTHLIKTRGQQVTLRCSSQSGHNTVSWYQQALGQGPQFIFQYYREEENGRGNFPPRFSGLQFPNYSSELNVNALELDDSALYLCASSSPNDQRGSGYTFGSGTRLTVV.